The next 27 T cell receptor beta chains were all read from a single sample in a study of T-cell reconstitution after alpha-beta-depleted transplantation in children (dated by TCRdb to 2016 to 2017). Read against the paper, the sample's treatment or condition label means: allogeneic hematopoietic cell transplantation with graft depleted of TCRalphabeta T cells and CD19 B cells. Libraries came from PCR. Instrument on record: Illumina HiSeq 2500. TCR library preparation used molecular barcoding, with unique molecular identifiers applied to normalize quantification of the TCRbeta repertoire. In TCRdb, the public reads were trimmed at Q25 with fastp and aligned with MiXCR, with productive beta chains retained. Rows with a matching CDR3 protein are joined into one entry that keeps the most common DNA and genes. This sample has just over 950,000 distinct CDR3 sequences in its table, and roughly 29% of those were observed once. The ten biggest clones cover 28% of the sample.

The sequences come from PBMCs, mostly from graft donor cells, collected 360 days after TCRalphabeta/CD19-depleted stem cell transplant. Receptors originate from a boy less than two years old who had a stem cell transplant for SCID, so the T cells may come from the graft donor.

The CDR3 is CATSRGRDRGYTF. As DNA, the CDR3 is TGTGCCACCAGCAGGGGACGGGACCGTGGCTACACCTTC. The chain joins TRBV15 to TRBJ1-2; perhaps TRBD1 as D (5 bases). Trimming left V 3 bases short and J 7 bases short, with 12 bases between. Germline assignment: CDR1 LNHNV and CDR2 YYDKDF (reference sequence). The CDR3 contains 13 residues.

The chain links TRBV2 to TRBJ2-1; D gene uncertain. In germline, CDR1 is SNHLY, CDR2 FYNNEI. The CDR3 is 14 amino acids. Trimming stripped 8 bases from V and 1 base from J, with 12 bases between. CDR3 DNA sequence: TGTGCCAGCGCCAAGGGTCTGTCCTACAATGAGCAGTTCTTC. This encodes CASAKGLSYNEQFF.

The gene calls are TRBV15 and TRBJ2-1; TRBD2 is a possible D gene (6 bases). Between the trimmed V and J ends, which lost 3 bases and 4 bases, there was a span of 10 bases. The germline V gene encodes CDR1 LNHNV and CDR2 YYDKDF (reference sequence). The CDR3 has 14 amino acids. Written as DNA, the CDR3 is TGTGCCACCAGCAGGTTGGGGACTTACAATGAGCAGTTCTTC. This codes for CATSRLGTYNEQFF.

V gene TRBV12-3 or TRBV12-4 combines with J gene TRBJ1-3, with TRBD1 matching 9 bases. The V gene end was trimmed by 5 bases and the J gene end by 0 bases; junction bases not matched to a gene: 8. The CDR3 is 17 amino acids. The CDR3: CASSTNRGQGSGNTIYF. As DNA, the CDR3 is TGTGCCAGCAGTACAAACCGGGGACAGGGCTCTGGAAACACCATATATTTT.

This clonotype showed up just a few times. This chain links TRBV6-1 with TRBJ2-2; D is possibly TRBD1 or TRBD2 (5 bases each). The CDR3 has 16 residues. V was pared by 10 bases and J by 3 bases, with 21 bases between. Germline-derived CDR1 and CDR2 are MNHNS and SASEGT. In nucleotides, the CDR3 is TGTGCCACCATTGGGATGGGACGGGCCGACACCGGGGAGCTGTTTTTT. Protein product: CATIGMGRADTGELFF.

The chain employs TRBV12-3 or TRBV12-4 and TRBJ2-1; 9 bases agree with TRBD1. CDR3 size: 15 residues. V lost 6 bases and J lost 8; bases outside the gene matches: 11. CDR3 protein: CASSLRTGEKDEQFF. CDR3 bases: TGTGCCAGCAGCCTACGGACAGGGGAGAAAGATGAGCAGTTCTTC.

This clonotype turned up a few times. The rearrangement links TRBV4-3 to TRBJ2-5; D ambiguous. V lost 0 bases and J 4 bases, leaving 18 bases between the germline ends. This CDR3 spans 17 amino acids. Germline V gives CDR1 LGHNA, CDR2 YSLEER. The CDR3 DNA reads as TGCGCCAGCAGCCAAGAAGGATTTGGCCGGCTGGGAGAGACCCAGTACTTC. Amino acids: CASSQEGFGRLGETQYF.

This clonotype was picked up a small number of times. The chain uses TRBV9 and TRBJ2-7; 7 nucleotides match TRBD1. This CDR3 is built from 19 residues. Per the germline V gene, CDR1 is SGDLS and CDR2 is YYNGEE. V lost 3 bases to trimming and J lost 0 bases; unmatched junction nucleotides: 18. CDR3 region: CASSDQKIDRDSSSYEQYF. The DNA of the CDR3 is TGTGCCAGCAGCGATCAAAAAATAGACCGGGACAGTAGCTCCTACGAGCAGTACTTC.

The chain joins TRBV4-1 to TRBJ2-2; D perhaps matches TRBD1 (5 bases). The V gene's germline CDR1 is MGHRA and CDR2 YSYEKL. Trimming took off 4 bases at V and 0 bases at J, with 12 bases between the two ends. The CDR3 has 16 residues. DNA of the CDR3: TGCGCCAGCAGCCGATCCAGGGCCGCGAACACCGGGGAGCTGTTTTTT. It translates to CASSRSRAANTGELFF.

The CDR3 DNA reads as TGCGCCAGCAGCCCTCGAGGGGACAGGGAGATAGATACGCAGTATTTT. It codes for CASSPRGDREIDTQYF. The V and J genes are TRBV4-3 and TRBJ2-3; 9 bases agree with TRBD1. CDR1 is LGHNA and CDR2 is YSLEER in the germline V gene. This CDR3 is 16 amino acids long. J was trimmed by 5 bases and V by 4 bases; bases with no gene match: 10.

DNA for the CDR3: TGCAGTGCTAGGGGAGCCTTTCCCCAAGGCTGGACCTTC. It yields the protein CSARGAFPQGWTF. The chain joins TRBV20-1 to TRBJ1-2; unclear D gene. Germline CDR1 is DFQATT and CDR2 is SNEGSKA (reference sequence). V was cut by 3 bases and J by 14 bases, with 22 bases left in between. The CDR3 is made up of 13 amino acids.

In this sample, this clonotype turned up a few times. CDR3 coding DNA: TGCGCCAGCAGCTTGTTTGGGGGGCACCTTTCGAACACTGAAGCTTTCTTT. Protein product: CASSLFGGHLSNTEAFF. V is TRBV5-1 and J is TRBJ1-1, with D perhaps TRBD1 (6 bases). CDR1 and CDR2 from the germline V gene are SGHRS and YFSETQ. Trimming left V 1 base short and J 1 base short, with 17 bases between. This CDR3 spans 17 amino acids.

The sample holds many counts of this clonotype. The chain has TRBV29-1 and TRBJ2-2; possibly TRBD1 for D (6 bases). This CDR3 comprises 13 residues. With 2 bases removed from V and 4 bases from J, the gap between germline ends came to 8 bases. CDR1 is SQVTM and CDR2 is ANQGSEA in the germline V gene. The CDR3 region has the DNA TGCAGCGTTGAAATGGGGGCCACCGGGGAGCTGTTTTTT. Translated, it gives CSVEMGATGELFF.

The CDR3 DNA follows: TGTGCCAGCAGCCTAGCGACGCCCACAGATACGCAGTATTTT. It translates to CASSLATPTDTQYF. V and J are TRBV3-1 and TRBJ2-3; maybe TRBD2 (5 bases). V shed 4 bases and J shed 2 bases, with 10 bases lying between them. Germline loops: CDR1 LGHDT, CDR2 YNNKEL (reference sequence). The CDR3 is made up of 14 amino acids.

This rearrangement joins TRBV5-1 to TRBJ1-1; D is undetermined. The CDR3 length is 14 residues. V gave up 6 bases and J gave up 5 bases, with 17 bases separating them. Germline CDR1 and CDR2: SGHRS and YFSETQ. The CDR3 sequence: CASTLGGSRTEAFF. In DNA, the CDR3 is TGCGCCAGCACCCTAGGCGGAAGTAGAACTGAAGCTTTCTTT. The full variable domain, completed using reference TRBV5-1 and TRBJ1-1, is KAGVTQTPRYLIKTRGQQVTLSCSPISGHRSVSWYQQTPGQGLQFLFEYFSETQRNKGNFPGRFSGRQFSNSRSEMNVSTLELGDSALYLCASTLGGSRTEAFFGQGTRLTVV.

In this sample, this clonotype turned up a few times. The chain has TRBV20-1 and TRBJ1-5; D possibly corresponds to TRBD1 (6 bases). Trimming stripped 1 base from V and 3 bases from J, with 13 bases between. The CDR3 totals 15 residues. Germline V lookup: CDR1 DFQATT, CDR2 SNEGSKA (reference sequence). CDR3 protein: CSARANRVYNQPQHF. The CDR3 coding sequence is TGCAGTGCTAGAGCCAACAGGGTTTACAATCAGCCCCAGCATTTT.

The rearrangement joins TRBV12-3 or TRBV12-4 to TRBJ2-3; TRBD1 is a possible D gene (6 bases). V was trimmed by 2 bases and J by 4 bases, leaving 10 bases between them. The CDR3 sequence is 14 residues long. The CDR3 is CASSLRPGADTQYF. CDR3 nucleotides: TGTGCCAGCAGTTTAAGGCCAGGGGCAGATACGCAGTATTTT.

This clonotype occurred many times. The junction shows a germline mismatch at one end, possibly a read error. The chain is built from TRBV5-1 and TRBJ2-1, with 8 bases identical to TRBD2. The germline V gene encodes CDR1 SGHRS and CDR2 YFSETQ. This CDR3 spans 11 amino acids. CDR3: CASSLAGEQFF. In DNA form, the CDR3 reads TGTGCCAGCAGTTTAGCGGGGGAGCAGTTCTTC.

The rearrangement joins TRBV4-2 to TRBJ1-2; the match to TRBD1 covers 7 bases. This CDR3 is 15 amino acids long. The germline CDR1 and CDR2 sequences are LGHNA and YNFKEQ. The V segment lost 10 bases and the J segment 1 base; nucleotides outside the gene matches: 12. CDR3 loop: CAMSPGQPFNYGYTF. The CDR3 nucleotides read TGTGCCATGAGCCCGGGACAGCCTTTTAACTATGGCTACACCTTC.

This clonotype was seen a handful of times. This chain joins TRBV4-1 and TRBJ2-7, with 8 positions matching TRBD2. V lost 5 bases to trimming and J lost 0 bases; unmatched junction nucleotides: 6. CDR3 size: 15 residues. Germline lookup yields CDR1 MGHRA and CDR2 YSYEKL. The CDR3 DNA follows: TGCGCCAGCAGCAAGGTAGCGGGGTTCTCCTACGAGCAGTACTTC. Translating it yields CASSKVAGFSYEQYF.

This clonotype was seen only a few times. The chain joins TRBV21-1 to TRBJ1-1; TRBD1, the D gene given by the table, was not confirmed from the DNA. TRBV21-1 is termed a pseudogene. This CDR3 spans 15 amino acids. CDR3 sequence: CASSKGGGGNTEAFF. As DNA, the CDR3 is TGTGCCAGCAGCAAAGGTGGAGGGGGGAACACTGAAGCTTTCTTT.

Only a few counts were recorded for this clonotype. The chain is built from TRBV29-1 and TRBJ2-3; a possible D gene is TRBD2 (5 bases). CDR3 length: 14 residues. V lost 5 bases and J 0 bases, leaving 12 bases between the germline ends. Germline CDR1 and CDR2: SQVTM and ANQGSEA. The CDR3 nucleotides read TGCAGCGTTTGGACTGAGACTAGCACAGATACGCAGTATTTT. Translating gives CSVWTETSTDTQYF.

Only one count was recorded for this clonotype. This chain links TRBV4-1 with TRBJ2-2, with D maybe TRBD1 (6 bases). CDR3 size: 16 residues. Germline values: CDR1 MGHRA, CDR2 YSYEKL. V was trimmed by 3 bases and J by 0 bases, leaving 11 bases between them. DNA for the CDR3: TGCGCCAGCAGCCAGGGGGACACCGCGAACACCGGGGAGCTGTTTTTT. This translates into CASSQGDTANTGELFF.

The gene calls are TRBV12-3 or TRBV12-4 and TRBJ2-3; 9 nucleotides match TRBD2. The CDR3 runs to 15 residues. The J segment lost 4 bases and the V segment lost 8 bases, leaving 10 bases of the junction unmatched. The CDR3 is CASCGGGGAADTQYF. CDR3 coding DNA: TGTGCCAGCTGCGGAGGCGGGGGGGCCGCAGATACGCAGTATTTT.

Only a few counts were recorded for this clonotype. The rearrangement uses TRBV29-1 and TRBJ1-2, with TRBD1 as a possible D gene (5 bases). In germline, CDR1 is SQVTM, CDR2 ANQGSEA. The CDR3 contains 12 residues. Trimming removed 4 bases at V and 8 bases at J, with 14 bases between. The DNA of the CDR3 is TGCAGCGTTGCTGGCCCCAGGGACGGCTACACCTTC. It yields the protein CSVAGPRDGYTF.

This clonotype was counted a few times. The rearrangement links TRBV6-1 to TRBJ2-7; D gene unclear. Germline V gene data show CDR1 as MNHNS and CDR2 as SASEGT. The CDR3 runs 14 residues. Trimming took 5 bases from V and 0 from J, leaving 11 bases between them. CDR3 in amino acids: CASSPTHGSYEQYF. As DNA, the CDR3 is TGTGCCAGCAGTCCTACCCATGGCTCCTACGAGCAGTACTTC.

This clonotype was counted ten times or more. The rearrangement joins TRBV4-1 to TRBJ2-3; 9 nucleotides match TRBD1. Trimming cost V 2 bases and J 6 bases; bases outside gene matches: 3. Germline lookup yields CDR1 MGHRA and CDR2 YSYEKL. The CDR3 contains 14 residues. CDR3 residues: CASSQHRGRDTQYF. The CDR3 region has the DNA TGCGCCAGCAGCCAACACAGGGGGCGGGATACGCAGTATTTT.